This T cell receptor beta chain was sequenced during a study of T-cell memory formation after mild COVID-19 (dated by TCRdb to the early 2020s). About the study as a whole: Most TCR sequence clusters were specific to one of the two donors. In two donors, T-cell clones that expanded and contracted after mild COVID-19 were followed by sequencing TCRalpha and TCRbeta repertoires longitudinally. Two young, previously healthy adult volunteers, one female and one male, were included in the cohort. Broad study findings and their caveats: Clones contracting from day 15 to 85 had balanced CD4/CD8 phenotypes, while a second wave expanding from day 15 to 37 was biased towards CD4+. Only two mild cases were covered by the study, and larger cohorts that include severe cases with pre-infection samples were considered necessary. Contracting CD4+ clones were located mainly in the CM and EM memory subsets, whereas CD8+ clones were found to be enriched in EMRA. The second-wave clones that peaked on day 37 were not confirmed to be SARS-CoV-2 specific. Some responding clones were detected in pre-infection memory, which suggested that pre-existing cross-reactive memory T cells had joined the SARS-CoV-2 response.

Ficoll-Paque density gradient centrifugation was the method used to isolate PBMCs. This clonotype has more than one count but fewer than ten. Which antigen it targets is not known. One base away there is no much larger clone; base qualities are not given. V gives up 0 bases and J gives up 7 bases, and the segment between their germline ends measures 21 bases. CDR1 LNHDA and CDR2 SQIVND were looked up in the germline V gene (reference sequence). The CDR3 goes from the cysteine to the phenylalanine over 17 residues. Of the read, only the CDR3 DNA is kept; its 51 bases are in frame from base 1. This sample was sequenced with an Illumina NovaSeq 6000. cDNA libraries for TCRalpha and TCRbeta were prepared by 5'RACE using constant-segment primers, with sample barcodes and unique molecular identifiers added. Trizol reagent was used to extract RNA from every sample. Libraries were amplified in two PCR steps, with a second sample barcode and Illumina TruSeq adapters added in the second step. Sequencing of the libraries was done on an Illumina NovaSeq, producing 2 x 150 bp paired-end reads. Concerning the study's data processing: Demultiplexing of reads and collapsing into UMI-guided consensus sequences were performed with migec v1.2.7. Using mixcr v2.1.11, UMI consensuses were aligned to TRA and TRB V and J templates and then assembled into clonotypes. A clonotype was counted as expanded or contracted only when both edgeR and NoisET called the clonotype significant, with the noise models trained on biological replicates. edgeR calls used a false discovery rate-adjusted p below 0.01 and a log2 fold-change threshold of 1. As an exploratory analysis of dynamics, PCA with hierarchical clustering was applied to max-normalized trajectories of the 1000 most abundant clonotypes. Separately sequenced CD4+ and CD8+ repertoires were used to assign a CD4 or CD8 phenotype to each responding clone. In TCRdb, the public reads were trimmed at Q25 with fastp and aligned with MiXCR, with productive beta chains retained. All rows with the same CDR3 protein become a single entry with the most common DNA and genes. TCRdb, not the original authors, processed these V and J calls. This sample has around 100,000 distinct CDR3 sequences in its table, and approximately 21% of those were observed once. The ten largest clones take up roughly 40% of the sample.

The clonotype originates from a man in his late teens or twenties who had mild COVID-19 (a few samples of this study predate the infection). The sample titles of this study are shuffled in the database, so cell type and time point are left out; the donor was told from shared clones. Sequences were obtained from PBMCs or a T cell subset sorted from them (not recorded which). The sequence joins TRBV19 to TRBJ1-1, with TRBD1 as a weak D call on 5 bases. The sequence in DNA is TGTGCCAGTAGTATAGATCTAGGGGACGGAGGCCTGAATGAAGCTTTCTTT. It codes for CASSIDLGDGGLNEAFF.